One and the same sample provided the 30 T cell receptor beta chains below, sequenced in a study of neurological immune-mediated disorders. Time point here: longitudinal time-point 3. One entry per CDR3 protein, called by TCRdb with MiXCR from the 5' RACE reads. The sample shows about 45,000 distinct CDR3 sequences, about 13% of them seen only once. Sequencing input: PBMCs. The receptors shown here come from a man younger than 45 in good health.

This clonotype was observed at least ten times. The chain couples TRBV5-1 to TRBJ1-5, with 8 bases identical to TRBD1. This CDR3 has 15 amino acids. Unmatched junction bases numbered 3, after V lost 2 bases and J lost 2 bases. Germline lookup yields CDR1 SGHRS and CDR2 YFSETQ. The CDR3, as DNA: TGCGCCAGCAGCTTAGGACAGGGCGGCAATCAGCCCCAGCATTTT. This sequence encodes CASSLGQGGNQPQHF.

The sample holds many counts of this clonotype. This chain joins TRBV12-3 or TRBV12-4 and TRBJ2-5; D might be TRBD2 (5 bases). CDR3 size: 15 residues. V was clipped by 0 bases and J by 1 base, with 9 bases between them. The CDR3 sequence: CASSLARTPQETQYF. The CDR3, as DNA: TGTGCCAGCAGTTTAGCGAGGACTCCCCAAGAGACCCAGTACTTC.

Ten or more counts support this clonotype. This chain uses TRBV6-1 with TRBJ1-1; D possibly corresponds to TRBD1 (5 bases). Trimming took 8 bases from V and 1 from J, leaving 11 bases between them. Germline V gene data show CDR1 as MNHNS and CDR2 as SASEGT. CDR3 length: 13 amino acids. DNA for the CDR3: TGTGCCAGCGAGGGGTGGGCGAACACTGAAGCTTTCTTT. It translates to CASEGWANTEAFF.

This clonotype was detected ten times or more. V usage is TRBV7-9 and J usage is TRBJ2-7; D remains unclear. This CDR3 comprises 14 residues. Germline CDR1 is SEHNR and CDR2 is FQNEAQ (reference sequence). Trimming pared 1 base from V and 0 bases from J, leaving 7 bases between. This CDR3 reads CASSLGAVSYEQYF. DNA for the CDR3: TGTGCCAGCAGCTTAGGGGCCGTCTCCTACGAGCAGTACTTC.

This clonotype appeared many times. The chain carries TRBV5-1 and TRBJ2-3; 12 positions agree with TRBD2. The CDR3 runs to 16 residues. Losses at the gene ends were 0 bases for V and 6 bases for J; bases not matched to a gene: 5. CDR1 and CDR2 from the germline V gene are SGHRS and YFSETQ. As DNA, the CDR3 is TGCGCCAGCAGCTTGGGACTAGCGGGAGTAAGGGATACGCAGTATTTT. It specifies CASSLGLAGVRDTQYF.

This clonotype occurred a few times. The chain links TRBV25-1 to TRBJ1-2; weak D call: TRBD1 (5 bases). V was trimmed by 6 bases and J by 2 bases, leaving 13 bases between them. Per germline, CDR1 MGHDK and CDR2 SYGVNS. This CDR3 is 14 amino acids long. The CDR3 is CASRPGQGNYGYTF. CDR3 DNA: TGTGCCAGCAGGCCCGGGCAGGGCAACTATGGCTACACCTTC.

This clonotype showed up many times. The chain recombines TRBV5-5 with TRBJ1-1, with TRBD1 matching over 7 bases. The CDR3 runs to 14 residues. V was clipped by 2 bases and J by 3 bases; unmatched bases: 4. Germline V gene lookup returns CDR1 SGHKS and CDR2 YYEKEE (reference sequence). The CDR3 reads CASSFQGGYTEAFF. The CDR3 DNA sequence: TGTGCCAGCAGCTTCCAGGGGGGTTACACTGAAGCTTTCTTT.

At least ten counts were recorded for this clonotype. The CDR3 bases are TGTGCCAGCAGTGAATGGAACTCTCTAGCCAAAAACATTCAGTACTTC. Amino acid sequence: CASSEWNSLAKNIQYF. This chain uses TRBV6-1 with TRBJ2-4; D is unclear. V lost 2 bases, J lost 0 bases, and 11 bases lay in between. Germline CDR1 and CDR2: MNHNS and SASEGT. CDR3 length equals 16 residues.

This clonotype has ten or more counts. The chain has TRBV5-1 and TRBJ2-7; perhaps TRBD2 as D (5 bases). V lost 0 bases and J lost 5, with 12 bases in between. Per germline, CDR1 SGHRS and CDR2 YFSETQ. This CDR3 has 14 amino acids. CDR3 sequence reads: CASSLAVGVNEQYF. CDR3 bases: TGCGCCAGCAGCTTGGCGGTCGGGGTCAACGAGCAGTACTTC.

In its sample, this clonotype was seen many times. The chain combines TRBV18 with TRBJ1-4; the D is unclear. This CDR3 comprises 15 residues. V lost 1 base to trimming and J lost 8 bases, with 14 bases between them. Per germline, CDR1 KGHSH and CDR2 LQKENI. The CDR3 protein is CASSPLGNPAEKLFF. Written as DNA, the CDR3 is TGTGCCAGCTCACCACTCGGTAACCCGGCCGAAAAACTGTTTTTT. Full variable domain (rest looked up from reference TRBV18 and TRBJ1-4): NAGVMQNPRHLVRRRGQEARLRCSPMKGHSHVYWYRQLPEEGLKFMVYLQKENIIDESGMPKERFSAEFPKEGPSILRIQQVVRGDSAAYFCASSPLGNPAEKLFFGSGTQLSVL.

V gene TRBV12-3 or TRBV12-4 combines with J gene TRBJ2-3, with 7 nucleotides matching TRBD1. V shed 4 bases, J shed 2 bases, and the junction held 3 bases outside the gene matches. The CDR3 sequence is 14 residues long. CDR3 protein: CASSCDRATDTQYF. The DNA of the CDR3 is TGTGCCAGCAGTTGTGACAGGGCCACAGATACGCAGTATTTT.

This clonotype was seen many times. The chain has TRBV5-1 and TRBJ2-3; 12 bases are shared with TRBD1. Per germline, CDR1 SGHRS and CDR2 YFSETQ. Trimming cost V 4 bases and J 7 bases; bases outside gene matches: 7. The CDR3 sequence is 15 residues long. The DNA of the CDR3 is TGCGCCAGCAGCGAGGGACAGGGGGCCAGGAATACGCAGTATTTT. Its protein is CASSEGQGARNTQYF.

The V gene is TRBV27, the J gene TRBJ2-7; D is undetermined. CDR1 is MNHEY, CDR2 SMNVEV, per germline (reference sequence). Trimming shortened V by 3 bases and J by 0 bases, and 12 bases separated the two germline ends. This CDR3 is 15 amino acids long. CDR3 residues: CASSFWQDSSYEQYF. In DNA, the CDR3 is TGTGCCAGCAGTTTCTGGCAGGATAGCTCCTACGAGCAGTACTTC.

This clonotype was seen repeatedly, ten times or more. V is TRBV12-3 or TRBV12-4 and J is TRBJ1-3, with D tentatively TRBD1 (6 bases). Trimming shortened V by 5 bases and J by 4 bases, and 9 bases separated the two germline ends. The CDR3 spans 13 residues. This chain's CDR3 is CASSPGQGNTIYF. CDR3 DNA: TGTGCCAGCAGTCCGGGACAAGGAAACACCATATATTTT.

In its sample, this clonotype was seen many times. The chain joins TRBV20-1 to TRBJ2-7, with a possible D match to TRBD1 (6 bases). V was pared by 5 bases and J by 3 bases, with 14 bases between. This CDR3 has 13 amino acids. Germline V lookup: CDR1 DFQATT, CDR2 SNEGSKA (reference sequence). The CDR3 bases are TGCAGTGCTCCCGGGACACAATACTACGAGCAGTACTTC. It translates to CSAPGTQYYEQYF.

The chain is built from TRBV7-3 and TRBJ2-7, with a possible D match to TRBD1 (6 bases). V was cut by 11 bases and J by 2 bases, with 16 bases left in between. Germline V gene lookup returns CDR1 SGHTA and CDR2 FQGTGA. The CDR3 sequence is 13 residues long. CDR3 region: CAPGDTTTYEQYF. CDR3 DNA: TGTGCCCCCGGGGACACAACGACCTACGAGCAGTACTTC.

This clonotype was seen repeatedly, ten times or more. The rearrangement joins TRBV6-2 or TRBV6-3 to TRBJ2-2; 11 positions agree with TRBD2. The junction had 12 bases not matched to a gene; V was cut back by 6 bases and J by 6 bases. Germline values: CDR1 MNHEY, CDR2 SVGEGT. The CDR3 contains 17 residues. CDR3 DNA sequence: TGTGCCAGCAGCTCACGCCCTCCGGGACTAGCGGCCGGGGAGCTGTTTTTT. This translates into CASSSRPPGLAAGELFF.

This clonotype was seen ten or more times. The rearrangement joins TRBV28 to TRBJ2-7, with TRBD2 matching 9 bases. Trimming at V came to 6 bases and at J to 5 bases, leaving 14 bases not matched to a gene. Per germline, CDR1 MDHEN and CDR2 SYDVKM. The CDR3 length is 16 residues. CDR3 in amino acids: CASRVGVAGGPHEQYF. The CDR3 coding sequence is TGTGCCAGCAGAGTGGGTGTCGCGGGAGGGCCGCACGAGCAGTACTTC.

This clonotype was observed a handful of times. This chain connects TRBV14 to TRBJ2-5; 11 bases are shared with TRBD2. This CDR3 contains 15 residues. V lost 4 bases and J lost 5; bases outside the gene matches: 6. Germline V gene data show CDR1 as SGHDN and CDR2 as FVKESK. CDR3 region: CASSRPGLADETQYF. The CDR3 coding sequence is TGTGCCAGCAGCCGCCCGGGACTAGCGGACGAGACCCAGTACTTC.

This clonotype was detected a few times. The genes are TRBV27 and TRBJ2-7, with D unclear. The germline gives CDR1 MNHEY, CDR2 SMNVEV (reference sequence). V was cut by 2 bases and J by 2 bases, with 13 bases left in between. This CDR3 spans 15 amino acids. CDR3 DNA sequence: TGTGCCAGCAGTTTAACCCAAGCCAGGACCTACGAGCAGTACTTC. As protein: CASSLTQARTYEQYF.

In this sample, this clonotype turned up many times. The V and J genes are TRBV7-2 and TRBJ1-2; D gene ambiguous. Trimming removed 2 bases at V and 4 bases at J, with 5 bases between. The germline CDR1 and CDR2 sequences are SGHTA and FQGNSA. The CDR3 is 12 amino acids. The CDR3 loop is CASSLFSYGYTF. CDR3 nucleotides: TGTGCCAGCAGCTTATTTTCCTATGGCTACACCTTC.

This clonotype came up many times. The genes are TRBV29-1 and TRBJ2-7, with 12 nucleotides matching TRBD2. The CDR3 covers 14 residues. After removal of 6 bases from V and 2 bases from J, the junction contained 5 bases not matched to a gene. In germline, CDR1 is SQVTM, CDR2 ANQGSEA. The CDR3 coding sequence is TGCAGCGTGGTGACTAGCGGGAGAACCTACGAGCAGTACTTC. Translating gives CSVVTSGRTYEQYF.

This clonotype was detected ten times or more. This chain connects TRBV12-3 or TRBV12-4 to TRBJ1-1, with D unclear. The CDR3 spans 13 residues. V gave up 3 bases and J gave up 4 bases, with 9 bases separating them. The CDR3 region is CASSFLAGTEAFF. The CDR3 nucleotides are TGTGCCAGCAGTTTTCTGGCAGGCACTGAAGCTTTCTTT.

This clonotype was counted ten times or more. The chain combines TRBV20-1 with TRBJ2-3; D gene unclear. The CDR3 is 14 residues long. V was cut by 0 bases and J by 2 bases, with 9 bases left in between. Looked up from germline, CDR1 is DFQATT and CDR2 is SNEGSKA (reference sequence). As DNA, the CDR3 is TGCAGTGCTAGAGATCTGGGAACCACAGATACGCAGTATTTT. Its translation is CSARDLGTTDTQYF.

This clonotype was seen ten or more times. This chain joins TRBV12-3 or TRBV12-4 and TRBJ2-7; D is unclear. The germline V and J ends were trimmed by 7 bases and 5 bases, with 21 bases remaining between them. This CDR3 region has 15 residues. This chain's CDR3 is CASTPSTSGFHEQYF. The CDR3 bases are TGTGCCAGCACCCCCTCGACCTCCGGGTTCCACGAGCAGTACTTC.

This clonotype showed up many times. The CDR3 reads CASSLDGGPFAGELFF. As DNA, the CDR3 is TGCGCCAGCAGCTTGGACGGGGGCCCGTTCGCCGGGGAGCTGTTTTTT. The V gene is TRBV5-1, the J gene TRBJ2-2; either TRBD1 or TRBD2 may fit D (6 bases each). The length of the CDR3 is 16 residues. CDR1 and CDR2 from the germline V gene are SGHRS and YFSETQ. Trimming removed 0 bases at V and 6 bases at J, with 15 bases between.

Only a few counts were recorded for this clonotype. Possible read error: a much larger clone is one base away. The chain is built from TRBV24-1 and TRBJ1-5; 7 positions match TRBD1. CDR1 and CDR2 from the germline V gene are KGHDR and SFDVKD. There are 13 residues in the CDR3. The chain's CDR3 is CATAQGVEQPQNF. For the CDR3, the DNA is TGTGCCACCGCTCAGGGGGTTGAGCAGCCCCAGAATTTT.

The DNA of the CDR3 is TGCGCCAGCAGTGCCGGAGGGAGGCGGGGCGGGGAGCTGTTTTTT. Protein: CASSAGGRRGGELFF. The chain links TRBV10-1 to TRBJ2-2; D might be TRBD2 (6 bases). The length of the CDR3 is 15 residues. Germline V gives CDR1 WNHNN, CDR2 SYGVQD (reference sequence). Trimming took off 4 bases at V and 7 bases at J, with 16 bases between the two ends.

Many counts were recorded for this clonotype. The chain employs TRBV3-1 and TRBJ2-5; 11 bases fit TRBD2. The CDR3 has 20 residues. The V and J ends lost 0 bases and 5 bases, in that order; junction bases with no gene match: 17. The germline V gene has CDR1 LGHDT and CDR2 YNNKEL (reference sequence). CDR3: CASSQDLRQASGRLMETQYF. The DNA of the CDR3 is TGTGCCAGCAGCCAAGATCTTCGGCAAGCTAGCGGGAGGCTCATGGAGACCCAGTACTTC.

This clonotype appeared many times. The chain carries TRBV7-8 and TRBJ2-7; D call uncertain. V was clipped by 1 base and J by 3 bases, with 7 bases between them. This CDR3 is built from 13 residues. Germline V lookup: CDR1 SGHVS, CDR2 FQNEAQ. DNA for the CDR3: TGTGCCAGCAGCTTAGGGGGTTTCTACGAGCAGTACTTC. It codes for CASSLGGFYEQYF.